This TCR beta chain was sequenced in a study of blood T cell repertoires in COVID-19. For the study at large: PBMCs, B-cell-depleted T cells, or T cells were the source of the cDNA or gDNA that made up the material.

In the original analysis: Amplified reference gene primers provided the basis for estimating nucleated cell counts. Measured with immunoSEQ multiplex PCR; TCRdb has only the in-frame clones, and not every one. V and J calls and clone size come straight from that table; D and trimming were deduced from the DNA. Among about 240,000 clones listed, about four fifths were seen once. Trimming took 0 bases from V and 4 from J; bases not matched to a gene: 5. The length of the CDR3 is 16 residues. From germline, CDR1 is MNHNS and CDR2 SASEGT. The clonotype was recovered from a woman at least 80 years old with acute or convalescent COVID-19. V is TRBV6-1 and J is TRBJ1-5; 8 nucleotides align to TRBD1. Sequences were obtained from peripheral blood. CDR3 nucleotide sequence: TGTGCCAGCAGTGAAGCCCTAGACAGGGGTAATCAGCCCCAGCATTTT. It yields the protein CASSEALDRGNQPQHF.